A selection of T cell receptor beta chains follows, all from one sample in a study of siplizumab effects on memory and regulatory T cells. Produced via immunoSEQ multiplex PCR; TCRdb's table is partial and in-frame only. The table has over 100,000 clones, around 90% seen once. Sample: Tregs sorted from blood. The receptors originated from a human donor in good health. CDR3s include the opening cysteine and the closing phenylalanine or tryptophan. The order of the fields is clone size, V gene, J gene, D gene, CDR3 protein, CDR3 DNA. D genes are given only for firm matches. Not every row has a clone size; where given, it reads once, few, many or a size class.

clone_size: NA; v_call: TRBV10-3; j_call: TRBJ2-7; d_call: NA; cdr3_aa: CAPRTRGLSSYEQYF; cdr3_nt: TGTGCCCCCCGCACTCGGGGGCTTAGCTCCTACGAGCAGTACTTC
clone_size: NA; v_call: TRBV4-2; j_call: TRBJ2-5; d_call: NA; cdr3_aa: CASSQDRQETQYF; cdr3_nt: TGTGCCAGCAGCCAAGACAGGCAAGAGACCCAGTACTTC
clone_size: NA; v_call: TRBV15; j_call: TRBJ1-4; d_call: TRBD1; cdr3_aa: CATSRGQGVSNEKLFF; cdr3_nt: TGTGCCACCAGCAGGGGACAGGGGGTTTCTAATGAAAAACTGTTTTTT
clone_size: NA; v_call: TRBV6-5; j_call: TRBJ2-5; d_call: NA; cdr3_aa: CASSYMGTETQYF; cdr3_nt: TGTGCCAGCAGTTACATGGGGACGGAGACCCAGTACTTC
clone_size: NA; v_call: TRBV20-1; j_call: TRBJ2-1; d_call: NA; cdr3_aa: CSARHDNEQFF; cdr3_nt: TGCAGTGCTCGACACGACAATGAGCAGTTCTTC
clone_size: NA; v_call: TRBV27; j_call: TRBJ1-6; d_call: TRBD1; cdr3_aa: CASSFRQGAPNSPLHF; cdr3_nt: TGTGCCAGCAGTTTCCGACAGGGGGCCCCCAATTCACCCCTCCACTTT
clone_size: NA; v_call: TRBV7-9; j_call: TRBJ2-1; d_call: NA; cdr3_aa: CASSSFLRDAQFF; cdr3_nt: TGTGCCAGCAGCTCATTCCTTAGGGATGCGCAGTTCTTC
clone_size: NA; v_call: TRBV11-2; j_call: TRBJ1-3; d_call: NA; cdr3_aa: CASSLFLNGNTIYF; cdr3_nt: TGTGCCAGCAGCTTATTCCTAAATGGAAACACCATATATTTT
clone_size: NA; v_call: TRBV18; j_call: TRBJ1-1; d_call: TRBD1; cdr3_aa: CASSPGTALPSNTEAFF; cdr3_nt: TGTGCCAGCTCACCGGGGACAGCCTTACCCTCGAACACTGAAGCTTTCTTT
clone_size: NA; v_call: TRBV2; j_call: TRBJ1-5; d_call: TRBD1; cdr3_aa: CASRPQGGAISNQPQHF; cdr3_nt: TGTGCCAGCAGGCCACAGGGGGGTGCCATTAGCAATCAGCCCCAGCATTTT
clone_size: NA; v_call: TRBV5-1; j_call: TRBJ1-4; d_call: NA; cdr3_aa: CASSLPGDEKLFF; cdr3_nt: TGCGCCAGCAGCTTGCCCGGGGATGAAAAACTGTTTTTT
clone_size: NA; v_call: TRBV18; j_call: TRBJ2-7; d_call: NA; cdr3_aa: CASSPRMGDSRSYEQYF; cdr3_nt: TGTGCCAGCTCACCACGGATGGGGGACTCCCGCTCCTACGAGCAGTACTTC
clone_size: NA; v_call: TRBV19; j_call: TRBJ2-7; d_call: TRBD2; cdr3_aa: CASSPRGGAVEQYF; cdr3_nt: TGTGCCAGTAGTCCTCGGGGGGGGGCTGTCGAGCAGTACTTC
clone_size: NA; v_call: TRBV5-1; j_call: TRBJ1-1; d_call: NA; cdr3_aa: CATRLGTDTEAFF; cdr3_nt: TGCGCCACCCGTCTAGGCACGGACACTGAAGCTTTCTTT
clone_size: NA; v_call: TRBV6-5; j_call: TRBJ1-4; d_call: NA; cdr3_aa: CASSSPGTLFGEKLFF; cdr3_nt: TGTGCCAGCAGTTCCCCCGGGACTCTGTTCGGAGAAAAACTGTTTTTT
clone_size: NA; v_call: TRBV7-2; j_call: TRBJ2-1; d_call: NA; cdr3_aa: CASSKGLNEQFF; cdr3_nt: TGTGCCAGCAGCAAGGGTCTGAATGAGCAGTTCTTC
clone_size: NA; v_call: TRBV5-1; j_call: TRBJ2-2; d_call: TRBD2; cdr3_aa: CASSALSGGRTGELFF; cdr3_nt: TGCGCCAGCAGCGCCCTATCGGGAGGGCGCACCGGGGAGCTGTTTTTT
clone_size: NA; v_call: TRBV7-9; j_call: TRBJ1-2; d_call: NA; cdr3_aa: CASSPQREGYTF; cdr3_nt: TGTGCCAGCAGCCCCCAACGAGAGGGCTACACCTTC
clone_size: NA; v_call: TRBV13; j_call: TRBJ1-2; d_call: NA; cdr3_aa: CASSPPAWASGYTF; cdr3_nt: TGTGCCAGCAGCCCCCCGGCTTGGGCCTCCGGCTACACCTTC
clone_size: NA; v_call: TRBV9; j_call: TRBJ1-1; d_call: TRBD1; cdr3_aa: CASSMRQGIPLNTEAFF; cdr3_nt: TGTGCCAGCAGCATGAGACAGGGGATTCCCCTGAACACTGAAGCTTTCTTT
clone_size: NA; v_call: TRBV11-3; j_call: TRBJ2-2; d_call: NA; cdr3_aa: CASSTYLGGGELFF; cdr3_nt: TGTGCCAGCAGCACCTACCTAGGTGGCGGGGAGCTGTTTTTT
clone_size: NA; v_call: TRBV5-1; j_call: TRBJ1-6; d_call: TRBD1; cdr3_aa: CASSLRGGSYNSPLHF; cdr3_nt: TGCGCCAGCAGCCTCAGGGGGGGCTCCTATAATTCACCCCTCCACTTT
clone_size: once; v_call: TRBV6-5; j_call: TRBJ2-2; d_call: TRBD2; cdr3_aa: CASEGSSGGTGELFF; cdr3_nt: TGTGCCAGCGAAGGATCTAGCGGGGGCACCGGGGAGCTGTTTTTT
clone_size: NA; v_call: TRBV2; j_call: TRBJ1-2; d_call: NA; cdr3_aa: CASSERGAGGYTF; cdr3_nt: TGTGCCAGCAGTGAAAGGGGTGCGGGTGGCTACACCTTC
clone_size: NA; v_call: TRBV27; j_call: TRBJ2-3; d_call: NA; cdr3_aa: CASRSPQAHTQYF; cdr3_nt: TGTGCCAGCAGGTCCCCCCAGGCACATACGCAGTATTTT
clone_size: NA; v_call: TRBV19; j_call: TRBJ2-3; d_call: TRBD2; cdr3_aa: CASRERGYTDTQYF; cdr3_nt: TGTGCCAGTAGAGAGCGGGGCTACACAGATACGCAGTATTTT
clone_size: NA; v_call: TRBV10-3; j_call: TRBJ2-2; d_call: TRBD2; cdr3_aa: CATRAGGTTGELFF; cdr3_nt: TGTGCCACCCGGGCGGGAGGAACTACCGGGGAGCTGTTTTTT
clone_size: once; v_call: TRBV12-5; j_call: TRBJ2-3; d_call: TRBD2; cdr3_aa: CASGLPLGLAGVGDTQYF; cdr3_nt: TGTGCTAGTGGTTTGCCTCTGGGACTAGCGGGGGTGGGAGATACGCAGTATTTT
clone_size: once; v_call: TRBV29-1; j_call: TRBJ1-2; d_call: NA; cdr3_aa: CSVGSLGAFYGYTF; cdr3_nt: TGCAGCGTTGGTAGTCTCGGCGCCTTCTATGGCTACACCTTC
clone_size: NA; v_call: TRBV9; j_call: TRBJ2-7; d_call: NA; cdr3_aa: CASSPWGLSSYEQYF; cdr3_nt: TGTGCCAGCAGCCCTTGGGGACTCAGCTCCTACGAGCAGTACTTC
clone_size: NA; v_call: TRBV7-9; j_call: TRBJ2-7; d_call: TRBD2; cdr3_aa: CASSWTSGSSYEQYF; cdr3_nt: TGTGCCAGCAGCTGGACTAGCGGGAGTTCCTACGAGCAGTACTTC
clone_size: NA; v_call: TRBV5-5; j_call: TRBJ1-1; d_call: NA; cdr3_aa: CASIDGGGKAFF; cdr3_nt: TGTGCCAGCATCGATGGCGGGGGAAAAGCTTTCTTT
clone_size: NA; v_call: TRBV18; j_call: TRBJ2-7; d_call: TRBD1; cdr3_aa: CASSHRGHTYEQYF; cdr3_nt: TGTGCCAGCTCACACAGGGGGCACACCTACGAGCAGTACTTC
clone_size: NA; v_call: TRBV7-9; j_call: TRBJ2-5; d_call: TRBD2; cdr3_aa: CASSPWGSGEQETQYF; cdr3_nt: TGTGCCAGCAGCCCCTGGGGTAGCGGGGAGCAAGAGACCCAGTACTTC
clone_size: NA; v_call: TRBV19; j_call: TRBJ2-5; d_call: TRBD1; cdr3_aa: CASSIGAGTGEETQYF; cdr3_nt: TGTGCCAGTAGTATAGGCGCCGGGACAGGGGAGGAGACCCAGTACTTC
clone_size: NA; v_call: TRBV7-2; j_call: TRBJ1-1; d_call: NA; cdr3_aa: CASSLGQGYWTEAFF; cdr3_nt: TGTGCCAGCAGCTTAGGGCAGGGCTATTGGACTGAAGCTTTCTTT
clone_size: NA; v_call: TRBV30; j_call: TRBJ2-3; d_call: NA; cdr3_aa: CAWIIGRSLDTQYF; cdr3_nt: TGTGCCTGGATTATAGGGCGGAGCTTAGATACGCAGTATTTT